Each of the 25 T cell receptor beta chains below was sequenced from the same sample in a study of T-cell reconstitution after alpha-beta-depleted transplantation in children. Molecular barcoding with unique molecular identifiers was used for the TCRbeta library. From the PCR reads, TCRdb called clonotypes with MiXCR, one entry per CDR3 protein. This table holds some 5,100 distinct CDR3 sequences, about 7% found once. The sequenced sample was PBMCs, mostly from graft donor cells, obtained 60 days after TCRalphabeta/CD19-depleted stem cell transplant. The receptors stem from a boy less than two years old who had a stem cell transplant for SCID, so the T cells may come from the graft donor.

This clonotype is medium-sized (0.01 to 0.1%) within its sample. J is TRBJ2-7 and V is TRBV7-7; D not resolved. V lost 4 bases to trimming and J lost 3 bases, with 13 bases between them. Germline values: CDR1 SSHAT, CDR2 FNYEAQ (reference sequence). The CDR3 has 14 amino acids. CDR3 protein: CASSSGPPNYEQYF. The CDR3 nucleotides are TGTGCCAGCAGCTCGGGCCCTCCGAACTACGAGCAGTACTTC.

In its sample, this clonotype is medium-sized. This chain links TRBV4-2 with TRBJ2-6; 8 bases are a match to TRBD1. Germline CDR1 reads LGHNA; CDR2 reads YNFKEQ. This CDR3 contains 19 residues. Unmatched junction bases numbered 15, after V lost 3 bases and J lost 5 bases. The CDR3 DNA is TGTGCCAGCAGCCACGGACAGGGCCCACAACAACCCTGGGCCAACGTCCTGACTTTC. It codes for CASSHGQGPQQPWANVLTF.

The chain is built from TRBV7-9 and TRBJ2-7; D is undetermined. V shed 5 bases and J shed 6 bases, with 14 bases lying between them. Per germline, CDR1 SEHNR and CDR2 FQNEAQ (reference sequence). The CDR3 loop spans 13 amino acids. The CDR3 DNA sequence: TGTGCCAGCAGCCAAACTAACTTTGGCGAGCAGTACTTC. Translation gives CASSQTNFGEQYF. Full variable domain (outside the CDR3, taken from reference TRBV7-9 and TRBJ2-7): DTGVSQNPRHKITKRGQNVTFRCDPISEHNRLYWYRQTLGQGPEFLTYFQNEAQLEKSRLLSDRFSAERPKGSFSTLEIQRTEQGDSAMYLCASSQTNFGEQYFGPGTRLTVT.

The genes are TRBV18 and TRBJ2-1, with a weak D call TRBD2 (6 bases). Germline V CDR1 and CDR2: KGHSH, LQKENI. V lost 3 bases and J 0 bases, leaving 9 bases between the germline ends. The CDR3 totals 15 residues. The CDR3 DNA reads as TGTGCCAGCTCACCGCAGGGAGGCTCCTACAATGAGCAGTTCTTC. Translation: CASSPQGGSYNEQFF.

Judged by abundance, this clonotype is medium-sized. The chain combines TRBV6-5 with TRBJ1-2; 7 bases fit TRBD1. The V gene end was trimmed by 5 bases and the J gene end by 0 bases; junction bases not matched to a gene: 9. In germline, CDR1 is MNHEY, CDR2 SVGAGI. There are 16 residues in the CDR3. CDR3 sequence (DNA): TGTGCCAGCAGTCGGCGAACAGGGGCAGCTAACTATGGCTACACCTTC. Protein product: CASSRRTGAANYGYTF.

The chain combines TRBV7-9 with TRBJ2-3, with a possible D match to TRBD2 (6 bases). V lost 6 bases and J lost 4, with 20 bases in between. Per the germline V gene, CDR1 is SEHNR and CDR2 is FQNEAQ (reference sequence). CDR3 size: 16 residues. The CDR3 here is CASRVPGGPGADTQYF. CDR3 sequence (DNA): TGTGCCAGCAGAGTCCCCGGAGGGCCGGGCGCAGATACGCAGTATTTT.

This clonotype is medium-sized. V usage is TRBV12-3 or TRBV12-4 and J usage is TRBJ2-7; 7 bases line up with TRBD1. V shed 3 bases and J 3 bases; nucleotides not matched to a gene: 11. CDR3 size: 16 residues. The CDR3 loop is CASSFSREGQFYEQYF. CDR3 DNA: TGTGCCAGCAGTTTCTCCAGAGAGGGACAGTTCTACGAGCAGTACTTC.

By its share, this clonotype is medium-sized. The CDR3 reads CASSQELGEKLFF. CDR3 sequence (DNA): TGCGCCAGCAGCCAAGAACTAGGGGAAAAACTGTTTTTT. The gene calls are TRBV4-1 and TRBJ1-4; no clear D. CDR3 length equals 13 residues. The V and J ends lost 0 bases and 8 bases respectively, with 7 bases between them. The V gene's germline CDR1 is MGHRA and CDR2 YSYEKL.

This clonotype is judged medium-sized (0.01 to 0.1%). The V call is TRBV1, the J call TRBJ1-2; the table's D call, TRBD1, has no DNA check behind it. TRBV1 is given as a pseudogene. The CDR3 length is 12 residues. Here the CDR3 DNA reads TGCACCAGCAGCGACAGGGGGCATGGCTACACCTTC. Protein: CTSSDRGHGYTF.

The V gene is TRBV10-1, the J gene TRBJ2-5; D is perhaps TRBD1 (6 bases). CDR3 size: 14 residues. Germline lookup yields CDR1 WNHNN and CDR2 SYGVQD (reference sequence). V dropped 3 bases and J dropped 1 base, with 9 bases sitting between them. In nucleotides, the CDR3 is TGCGCCAGCAGTGATTGGGACACCCAAGAGACCCAGTACTTC. This encodes CASSDWDTQETQYF.

This clonotype is medium-sized by share. The chain joins TRBV6-1 to TRBJ2-2; 15 bases align to TRBD2. The CDR3 has 17 residues. Germline CDR1 and CDR2: MNHNS and SASEGT. V trimming: 8 bases; J trimming: 2 bases; junction bases outside the gene matches: 6. The CDR3 coding sequence is TGTGCCAGCTGTGGACTAGCGGGGGGGCCTAACACCGGGGAGCTGTTTTTT. Amino acid sequence: CASCGLAGGPNTGELFF.

This clonotype is termed medium-sized. The chain uses TRBV20-1 and TRBJ2-3; TRBD2 matches 7 bases. CDR3 length equals 13 residues. The germline V gene has CDR1 DFQATT and CDR2 SNEGSKA (reference sequence). The J segment lost 4 bases and the V segment lost 3 bases, leaving 4 bases of the junction unmatched. CDR3 in amino acids: CSASGGRSDTQYF. The CDR3 DNA sequence: TGCAGTGCTAGCGGGGGGAGGTCAGATACGCAGTATTTT.

The rearrangement uses TRBV5-6 and TRBJ2-6; 12 bases map to TRBD2. This CDR3 is 22 amino acids long. Germline CDR1 is SGHDT and CDR2 is YYEEEE. V was pared by 5 bases and J by 0 bases, with 18 bases of the junction left unmatched. CDR3 nucleotides: TGTGCCAGCAGTCCGCGGCTCCACAGACTAGCGGGGGCTTCCTCTGGGGCCAACGTCCTGACTTTC. Translating gives CASSPRLHRLAGASSGANVLTF.

This clonotype was seen repeatedly, ten times or more. This chain links TRBV20-1 with TRBJ1-5, with a tentative D call TRBD1 (5 bases). The length of the CDR3 is 16 residues. V lost 1 base and J 2 bases, leaving 15 bases between the germline ends. Germline values: CDR1 DFQATT, CDR2 SNEGSKA (reference sequence). This chain's CDR3 is CSARGQDGTGNQPQHF. The CDR3 nucleotides are TGCAGTGCTAGAGGGCAAGACGGGACCGGCAATCAGCCCCAGCATTTT.

This chain links TRBV12-1 with TRBJ2-2. TRBV12-1 is marked as a pseudogene. This CDR3 has 14 residues. The CDR3, as DNA: TGTGCCAGCGGCTTTGGGCTCCTCACCGGGGAGCTGTTTTTT. This encodes CASGFGLLTGELFF.

This clonotype appeared many times. The V call is TRBV11-2, the J call TRBJ1-3; no firm D call. Trimming took off 5 bases at V and 0 bases at J, with 14 bases between the two ends. The CDR3 has 16 residues. Germline lookup yields CDR1 SGHAT and CDR2 FQNNGV. CDR3 sequence: CASSRIAARSGNTIYF. CDR3 nucleotides: TGTGCCAGCAGCCGTATAGCCGCGCGCTCTGGAAACACCATATATTTT.

This clonotype ranks as medium-sized. V and J are TRBV24-1 and TRBJ1-1, with D unclear. The V end lost 7 bases, the J end lost 0 bases, and 8 bases lay between the germline ends. Germline lookup yields CDR1 KGHDR and CDR2 SFDVKD. This CDR3 is 13 amino acids long. The CDR3: CATRGHMNTEAFF. DNA of the CDR3: TGTGCCACCAGGGGCCACATGAACACTGAAGCTTTCTTT.

By its share, this clonotype is medium-sized. The chain couples TRBV7-8 to TRBJ2-3; unclear D gene. Trimming shortened V by 11 bases and J by 5 bases, and 14 bases separated the two germline ends. Germline CDR1 is SGHVS and CDR2 is FQNEAQ. CDR3 length: 12 amino acids. CDR3 nucleotides: TGTGCCCGACTCACGACACAAGATACGCAGTATTTT. It is translated as CARLTTQDTQYF. Combining the CDR3 with reference TRBV7-8 and TRBJ2-3 gives the whole variable domain GAGVSQSPRYKVAKRGQDVALRCDPISGHVSLFWYQQALGQGPEFLTYFQNEAQLDKSGLPSDRFFAERPEGSVSTLKIQRTQQEDSAVYLCARLTTQDTQYFGPGTRLTVL.

This clonotype is medium-sized (0.01 to 0.1%) in the sample. The rearrangement links TRBV21-1 to TRBJ2-4; the D call TRBD1 from the table was never checked on the DNA. TRBV21-1 is reported as a pseudogene. The CDR3 has 16 amino acids. In nucleotides, the CDR3 is TGTGCCAGCAGCAATCTCGGGGCCCTAGCCAAAAACATTCAGTACTTC. Amino acids: CASSNLGALAKNIQYF.

This clonotype is medium-sized (0.01 to 0.1%). The chain uses TRBV6-5 and TRBJ2-2; 7 bases line up with TRBD1. CDR1 is MNHEY, CDR2 SVGAGI, per germline. After removal of 5 bases from V and 2 bases from J, the junction contained 8 bases not matched to a gene. The CDR3 is made up of 16 amino acids. CDR3 coding DNA: TGTGCCAGCAGTAACCGGGACAGCCGTAACACCGGGGAGCTGTTTTTT. This codes for CASSNRDSRNTGELFF.

This clonotype is medium-sized. CDR3 DNA: TGCGCCAGCAGTAGGGGACAGGGAAAAGAGACCCAGTACTTC. It translates to CASSRGQGKETQYF. The J gene is TRBJ2-5, the V gene TRBV5-1; 9 bases agree with TRBD1. CDR1 and CDR2 from the germline V gene are SGHRS and YFSETQ. With 5 bases clipped from V and 3 bases from J, the junction kept 5 bases outside the gene matches. The CDR3 is 14 residues long.

In this sample, this clonotype turned up many times. The V and J genes are TRBV7-2 and TRBJ1-5; no reliable D call. V lost 2 bases to trimming and J lost 6 bases, with 14 bases between them. CDR3 length equals 15 residues. Germline CDR1 is SGHTA and CDR2 is FQGNSA. Written as DNA, the CDR3 is TGTGCCAGCAGCTTACGAGGAGTGTTTGGTCAGCCCCAGCATTTT. Protein sequence: CASSLRGVFGQPQHF. Supplemented by reference TRBV7-2 and TRBJ1-5, the full variable domain reads GAGVSQSPSNKVTEKGKDVELRCDPISGHTALYWYRQSLGQGLEFLIYFQGNSAPDKSGLPSDRFSAERTGGSVSTLTIQRTQQEDSAVYLCASSLRGVFGQPQHFGDGTRLSIL.

This clonotype counts as medium-sized. This chain joins TRBV14 and TRBJ2-1; 10 nucleotides agree with TRBD1. V lost 4 bases, J lost 3 bases, and 6 bases stayed unmatched. The CDR3 runs to 16 residues. Germline values: CDR1 SGHDN, CDR2 FVKESK. The CDR3 region is CASSLEDRGFYNEQFF. The CDR3 bases are TGTGCCAGCAGCCTTGAGGACAGGGGGTTCTACAATGAGCAGTTCTTC.

This clonotype was counted many times. An end of the junction does not agree with germline; a read error may underlie this. This chain connects TRBV20-1 to TRBJ1-1, with D unresolved. The CDR3 has 16 residues. Germline assignment: CDR1 DFQATT and CDR2 SNEGSKA (reference sequence). DNA of the CDR3: TGCTGTGCTAGAGATCTCTTTAACCGAGGAAACACTGAAGCTTTCTTT. Translation: CCARDLFNRGNTEAFF.

This clonotype is medium-sized by share. This chain joins TRBV6-2 or TRBV6-3 and TRBJ1-1; D is unresolved. There are 14 residues in the CDR3. V shed 2 bases and J shed 0 bases, with 7 bases lying between them. Germline V gene data show CDR1 as MNHEY and CDR2 as SVGEGT. The CDR3 nucleotides read TGTGCCAGCAGTTACGGGTGGATGAACACTGAAGCTTTCTTT. Translation gives CASSYGWMNTEAFF.